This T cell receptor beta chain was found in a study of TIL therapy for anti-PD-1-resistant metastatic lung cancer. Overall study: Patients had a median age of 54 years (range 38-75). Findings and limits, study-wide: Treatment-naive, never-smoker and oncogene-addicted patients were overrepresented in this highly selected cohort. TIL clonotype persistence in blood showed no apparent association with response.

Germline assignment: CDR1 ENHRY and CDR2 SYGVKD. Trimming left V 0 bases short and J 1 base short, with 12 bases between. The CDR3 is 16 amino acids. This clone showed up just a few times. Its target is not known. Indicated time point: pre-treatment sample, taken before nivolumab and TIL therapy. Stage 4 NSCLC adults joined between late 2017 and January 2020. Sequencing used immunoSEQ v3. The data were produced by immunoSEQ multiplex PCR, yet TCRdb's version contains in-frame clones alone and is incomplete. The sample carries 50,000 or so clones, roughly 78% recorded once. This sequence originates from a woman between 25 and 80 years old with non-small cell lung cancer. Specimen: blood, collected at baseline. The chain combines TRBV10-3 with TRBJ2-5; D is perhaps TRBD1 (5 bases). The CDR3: CAISESLSRAQETQYF. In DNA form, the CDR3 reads TGTGCCATCAGTGAGTCTCTCTCCAGGGCCCAAGAGACCCAGTACTTC.